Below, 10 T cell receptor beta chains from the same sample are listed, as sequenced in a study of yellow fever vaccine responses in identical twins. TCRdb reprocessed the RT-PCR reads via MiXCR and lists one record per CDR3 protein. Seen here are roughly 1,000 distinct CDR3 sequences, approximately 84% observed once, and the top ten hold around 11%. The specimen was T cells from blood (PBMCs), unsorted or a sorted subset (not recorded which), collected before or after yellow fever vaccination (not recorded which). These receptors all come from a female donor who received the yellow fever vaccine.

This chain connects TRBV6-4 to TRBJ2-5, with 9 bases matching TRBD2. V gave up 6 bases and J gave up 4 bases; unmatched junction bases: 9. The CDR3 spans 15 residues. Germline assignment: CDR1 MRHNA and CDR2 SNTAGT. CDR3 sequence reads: CASSDVKRGAETQYF. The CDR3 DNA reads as TGTGCCAGCAGCGACGTGAAGCGGGGGGCAGAGACCCAGTACTTC.

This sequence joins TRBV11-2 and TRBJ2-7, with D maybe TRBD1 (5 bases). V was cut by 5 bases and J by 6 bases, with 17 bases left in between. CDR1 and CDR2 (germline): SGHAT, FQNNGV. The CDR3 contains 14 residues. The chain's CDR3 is CASSPRQWMGEQYF. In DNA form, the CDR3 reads TGTGCCAGCAGCCCCCGACAGTGGATGGGCGAGCAGTACTTC.

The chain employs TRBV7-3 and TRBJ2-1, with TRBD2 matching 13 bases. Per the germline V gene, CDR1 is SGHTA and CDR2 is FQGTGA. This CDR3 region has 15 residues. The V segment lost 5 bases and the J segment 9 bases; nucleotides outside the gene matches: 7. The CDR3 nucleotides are TGTGCCAGCAGCACTAGCGGGGGGGCCTCCGGTGAGCAGTTCTTC. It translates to CASSTSGGASGEQFF.

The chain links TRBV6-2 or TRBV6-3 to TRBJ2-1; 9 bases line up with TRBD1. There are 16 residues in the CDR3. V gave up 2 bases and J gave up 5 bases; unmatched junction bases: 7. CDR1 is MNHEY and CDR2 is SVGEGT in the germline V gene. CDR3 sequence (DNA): TGTGCCAGCAGTTACCCGGGACAGGGTTTAGACAATGAGCAGTTCTTC. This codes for CASSYPGQGLDNEQFF.

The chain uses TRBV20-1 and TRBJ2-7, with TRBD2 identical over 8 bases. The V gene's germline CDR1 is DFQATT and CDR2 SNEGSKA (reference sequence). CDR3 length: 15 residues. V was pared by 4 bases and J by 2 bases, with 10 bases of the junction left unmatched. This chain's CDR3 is CSAISSGLRTYEQYF. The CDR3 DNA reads TGCAGTGCTATCTCTAGCGGGCTTAGGACCTACGAGCAGTACTTC.

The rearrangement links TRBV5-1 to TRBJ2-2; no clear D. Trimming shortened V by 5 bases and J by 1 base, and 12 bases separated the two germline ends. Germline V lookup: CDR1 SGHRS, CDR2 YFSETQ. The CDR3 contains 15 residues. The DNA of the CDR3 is TGCGCCAGCAGGATTACACGACAGAACACCGGGGAGCTGTTTTTT. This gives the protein CASRITRQNTGELFF.

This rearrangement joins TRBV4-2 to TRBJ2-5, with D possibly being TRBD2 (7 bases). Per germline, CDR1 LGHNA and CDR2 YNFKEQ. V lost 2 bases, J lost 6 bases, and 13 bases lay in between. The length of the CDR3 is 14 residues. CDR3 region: CASSQRGALQTQYF. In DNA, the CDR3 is TGTGCCAGCAGCCAACGGGGGGCGCTCCAGACCCAGTACTTC.

In DNA form, the CDR3 reads TGCAGTGCTCCCCACGATACCCAAGAGACCCAGTACTTC. The encoded protein is CSAPHDTQETQYF. The chain couples TRBV20-1 to TRBJ2-5; D unresolved. The CDR3 loop spans 13 amino acids. CDR1 DFQATT and CDR2 SNEGSKA come from the germline V gene (reference sequence). V lost 5 bases and J 1 base, leaving 11 bases between the germline ends.

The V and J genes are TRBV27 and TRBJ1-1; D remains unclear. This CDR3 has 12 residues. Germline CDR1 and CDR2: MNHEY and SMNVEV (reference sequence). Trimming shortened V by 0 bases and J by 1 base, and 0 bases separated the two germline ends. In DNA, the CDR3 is TGTGCCAGCAGTTTATCGAACACTGAAGCTTTCTTT. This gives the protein CASSLSNTEAFF.

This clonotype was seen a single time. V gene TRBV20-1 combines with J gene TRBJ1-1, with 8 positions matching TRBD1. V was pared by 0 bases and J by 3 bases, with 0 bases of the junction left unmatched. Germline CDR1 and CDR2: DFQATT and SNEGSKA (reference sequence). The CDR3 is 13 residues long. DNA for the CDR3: TGCAGTGCTAGAGAGACAGGGGACACTGAAGCTTTCTTT. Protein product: CSARETGDTEAFF.